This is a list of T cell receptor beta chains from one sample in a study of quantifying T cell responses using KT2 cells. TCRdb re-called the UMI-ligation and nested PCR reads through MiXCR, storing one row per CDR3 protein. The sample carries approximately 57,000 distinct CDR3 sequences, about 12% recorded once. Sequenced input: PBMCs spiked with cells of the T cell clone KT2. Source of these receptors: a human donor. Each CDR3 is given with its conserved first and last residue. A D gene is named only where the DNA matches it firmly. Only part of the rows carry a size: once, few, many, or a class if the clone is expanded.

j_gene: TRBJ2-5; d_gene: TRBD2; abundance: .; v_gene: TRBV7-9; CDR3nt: TGTGCCAGCAGCTTCGGTATGGCTAGCGGGGGGCTACTCCAAGAGACCCAGTACTTC; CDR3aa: CASSFGMASGGLLQETQYF
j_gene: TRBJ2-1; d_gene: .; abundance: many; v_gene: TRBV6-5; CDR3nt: TGTGCCAGCAGGGGGACCCGGAGAACGGATGAGCAGTTCTTC; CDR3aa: CASRGTRRTDEQFF
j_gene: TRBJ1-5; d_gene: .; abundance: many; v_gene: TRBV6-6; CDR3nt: TGTGCCAGCAGTTACGCCACAGAGCGTCAGCCCCAGCATTTT; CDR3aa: CASSYATERQPQHF
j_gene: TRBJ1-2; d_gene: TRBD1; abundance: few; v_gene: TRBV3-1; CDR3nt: TGTGCCAGCAGCCAAGCGGGACAGGGGACTTATGGCTACACCTTC; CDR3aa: CASSQAGQGTYGYTF
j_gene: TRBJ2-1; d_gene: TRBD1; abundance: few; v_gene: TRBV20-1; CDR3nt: TGCAGTGCTAGATTCGGCGGACAGGGGGCGATCAATGAGCAGTTCTTC; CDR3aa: CSARFGGQGAINEQFF
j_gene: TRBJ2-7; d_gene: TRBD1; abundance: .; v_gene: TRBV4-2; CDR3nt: TGTGCCAGCAGCCCGACAGGGGCGGTGTCCTACGAGCAGTACTTC; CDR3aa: CASSPTGAVSYEQYF
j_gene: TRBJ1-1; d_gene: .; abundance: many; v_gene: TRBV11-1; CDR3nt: TGTGCCAGCAGCTTATTCAACACTGAAGCTTTCTTT; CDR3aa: CASSLFNTEAFF
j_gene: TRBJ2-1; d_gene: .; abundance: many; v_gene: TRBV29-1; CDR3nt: TGCAGCGTCCTTCCGATGTTATCGGGCAATGAGCAGTTCTTC; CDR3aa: CSVLPMLSGNEQFF
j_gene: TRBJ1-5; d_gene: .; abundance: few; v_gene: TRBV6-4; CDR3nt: TGTGCCAGCAGTGAGGAGAGGCGTTTACAGCCCCAGCATTTT; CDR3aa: CASSEERRLQPQHF
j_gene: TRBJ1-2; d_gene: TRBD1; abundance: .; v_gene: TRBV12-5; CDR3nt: TGTGCTAGTGGTTTGTCCGTGACCCTACAGGGGAGCTATGGCTACACCTTC; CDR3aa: CASGLSVTLQGSYGYTF
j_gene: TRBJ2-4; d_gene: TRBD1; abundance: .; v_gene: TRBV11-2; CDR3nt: TGTGCCAGCAGCCCGTTGGGACAGGGGAATTCAAACATTCAGTACTTC; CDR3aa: CASSPLGQGNSNIQYF
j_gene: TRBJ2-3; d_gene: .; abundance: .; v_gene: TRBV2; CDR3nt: TGTGCCAGCAGTGAAAGGGCATCAGATACGCAGTATTTT; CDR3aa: CASSERASDTQYF
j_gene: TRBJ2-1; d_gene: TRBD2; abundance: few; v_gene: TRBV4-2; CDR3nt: TGTGCCAGCAGCCAAGATAGGCGGGGGGACTACAATGAGCAGTTCTTC; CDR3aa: CASSQDRRGDYNEQFF
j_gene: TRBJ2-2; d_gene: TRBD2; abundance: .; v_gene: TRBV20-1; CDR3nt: TGCAGTGCGCCCGGACTAGCGGGAGACGTCGGGGAGCTGTTTTTT; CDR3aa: CSAPGLAGDVGELFF
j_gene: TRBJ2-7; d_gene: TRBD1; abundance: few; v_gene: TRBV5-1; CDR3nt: TGCGCCAGTAGGACAGGGGTCAACGAGCAGTACTTC; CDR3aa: CASRTGVNEQYF
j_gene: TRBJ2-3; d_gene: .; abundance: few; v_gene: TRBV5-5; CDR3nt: TGTGCCAGCAGCTTGACGACTGCGCCGGGTACGCAGTATTTT; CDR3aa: CASSLTTAPGTQYF
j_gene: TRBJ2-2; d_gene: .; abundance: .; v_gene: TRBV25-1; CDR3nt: TGTGCCAGCAGTGAACCGTCCATCGGGGAGCTGTTTTTT; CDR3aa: CASSEPSIGELFF
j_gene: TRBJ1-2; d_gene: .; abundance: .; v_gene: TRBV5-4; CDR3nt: TGTGCCAGCAGCTTGGGGACAGATGTACATGGCTACACCTTC; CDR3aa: CASSLGTDVHGYTF
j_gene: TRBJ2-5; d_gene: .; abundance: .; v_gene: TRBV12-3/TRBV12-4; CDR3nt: TGTGCCAGCAGATTAGACGTGGACGAGACCCAGTACTTC; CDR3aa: CASRLDVDETQYF
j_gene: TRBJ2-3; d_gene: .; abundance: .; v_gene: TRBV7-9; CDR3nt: TGTGCCAGCAGCTTTGGAGGTCGGACGGTAGCGGATACGCAGTATTTT; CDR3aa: CASSFGGRTVADTQYF
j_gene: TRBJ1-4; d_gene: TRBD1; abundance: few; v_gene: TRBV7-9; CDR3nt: TGTGCCAGCAGCCCGGACAGGGCCGGTTTGGCTAATGAAAAACTGTTTTTT; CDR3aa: CASSPDRAGLANEKLFF
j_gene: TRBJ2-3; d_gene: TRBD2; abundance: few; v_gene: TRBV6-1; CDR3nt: TGTGCCAGCAGTGAAGCTAGCGGGGGGTCAGATACGCAGTATTTT; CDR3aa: CASSEASGGSDTQYF
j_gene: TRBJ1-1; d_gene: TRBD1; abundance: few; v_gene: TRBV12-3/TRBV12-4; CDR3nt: TGTGCCAGCGAAAGGACGCAGGGGGCTAGGAACACTGAAGCTTTCTTT; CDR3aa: CASERTQGARNTEAFF
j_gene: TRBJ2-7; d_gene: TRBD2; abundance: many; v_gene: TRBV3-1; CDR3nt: TGTGCCAGCAGCCAAGCCGCTGGTAGCGGGAGGTCCTACGAGCAGTACTTC; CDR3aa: CASSQAAGSGRSYEQYF
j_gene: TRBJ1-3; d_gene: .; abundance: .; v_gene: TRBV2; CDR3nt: TGTGCCAGCAGGAGTACAGGGTTCTCTGGAAACACCATATATTTT; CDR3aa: CASRSTGFSGNTIYF
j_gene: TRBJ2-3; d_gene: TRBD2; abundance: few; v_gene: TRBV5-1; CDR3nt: TGCGCCAGCAGCTTGGCCCTAGCGGGGGGCCTAAGCACAGATACGCAGTATTTT; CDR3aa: CASSLALAGGLSTDTQYF
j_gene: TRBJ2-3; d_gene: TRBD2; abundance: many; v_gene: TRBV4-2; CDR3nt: TGTGCCAGCAGCCAGCAGACTAGCGGGAGTGCAGATACGCAGTATTTT; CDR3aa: CASSQQTSGSADTQYF
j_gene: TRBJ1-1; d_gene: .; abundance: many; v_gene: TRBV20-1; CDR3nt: TGCAGTGCTAGGCCAGGGATGAACACTGAAGCTTTCTTT; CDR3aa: CSARPGMNTEAFF
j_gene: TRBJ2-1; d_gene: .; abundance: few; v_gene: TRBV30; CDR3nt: TGTGCCTGGAGCGGAGACTTCAGCTCCTACAATGAGCAGTTCTTC; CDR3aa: CAWSGDFSSYNEQFF